This is a list of T cell receptor beta chains from one sample in a study of identical twins. TCRdb reprocessed the 5' RACE reads with MiXCR, giving one entry per CDR3 protein. The table records fewer than 550,000 distinct CDR3 sequences, 13% to 15% of them present only once. The same sample was also used in a study of yellow fever vaccine responses in identical twins.

Specimen: CD4+ T cells sorted from blood. These receptors came from a woman aged 18-35 years in good health. Both conserved end residues are part of each CDR3. Fields, in order: V gene, J gene, CDR3 protein.

TRBV12-3/TRBV12-4	TRBJ2-7	CASSISIGTGSTYEQYF
TRBV20-1	TRBJ2-5	CSARGQQETQYF
TRBV5-1	TRBJ2-5	CASSHQRGQETQYF
TRBV19	TRBJ2-5	CASSQRGAPGETQYF
TRBV9	TRBJ2-2	CASSVAGMNTGELFF
TRBV20-1	TRBJ2-1	CSARGTSVLNEQFF
TRBV11-3	TRBJ2-2	CASSSGLAGSGELFF
TRBV10-3	TRBJ2-1	CAISELMAPYNEQFF
TRBV20-1	TRBJ2-1	CSARGKRGPYNEQFF
TRBV24-1	TRBJ2-2	CATSSRWPGELFF
TRBV20-1	TRBJ1-1	CSATGDRNTEAFF
TRBV5-1	TRBJ2-5	CASSSNPDETQYF
TRBV28	TRBJ2-7	CASSPKIGEQYF
TRBV4-2	TRBJ2-3	CASSQAHSGGARGDTQYF
TRBV28	TRBJ2-5	CASSFWEAGAKETQYF
TRBV20-1	TRBJ2-7	CSARDIQGRRLAGGEQYF
TRBV11-3	TRBJ2-5	CASSYPGTATQYF
TRBV12-5	TRBJ2-2	CASAQGPDSSRTGELFF
TRBV15	TRBJ1-1	CATSRPGQGDTEAFF
TRBV10-1	TRBJ1-1	CASSESGALNTEAFF
TRBV28	TRBJ2-4	CASIGGSAKNIQYF
TRBV11-2	TRBJ2-3	CASSFQRGTALNTQYF
TRBV6-5	TRBJ2-2	CASSYSSGSGELFF
TRBV28	TRBJ2-6	CASSLYSSGANVLTF
TRBV6-5	TRBJ2-3	CASSSLVQSTDTQYF
TRBV29-1	TRBJ2-7	CSARKGESTYEQYF
TRBV25-1	TRBJ1-6	CARHRGRHSPLHF
TRBV11-2	TRBJ1-1	CASRPLRGNTEAFF
TRBV5-6	TRBJ2-1	CASSLLDRDTGEQFF
TRBV3-1	TRBJ1-5	CASSQDGGGGAQHF
TRBV7-6	TRBJ2-7	CASSAESGTGAYEQYF
TRBV5-8	TRBJ2-1	CASSPISGGAYNEQFF
TRBV29-1	TRBJ2-7	CSVETFRTGLTYEQYF
TRBV5-1	TRBJ2-6	CASSLDIGSGSGANVLTF
TRBV20-1	TRBJ2-3	CSAPRLAGGLGVTDTQYF
TRBV20-1	TRBJ1-6	CSATRDSSNSPLHF
TRBV19	TRBJ2-2	CASTGQGTGELFF
TRBV6-6	TRBJ2-3	CASIDRGTDTQYF
TRBV6-2/TRBV6-3	TRBJ2-5	CASSYAGETQYF
TRBV20-1	TRBJ2-1	CSASGISTYNEQFF
TRBV3-1	TRBJ2-3	CASSKTLAGGRRDTQYF